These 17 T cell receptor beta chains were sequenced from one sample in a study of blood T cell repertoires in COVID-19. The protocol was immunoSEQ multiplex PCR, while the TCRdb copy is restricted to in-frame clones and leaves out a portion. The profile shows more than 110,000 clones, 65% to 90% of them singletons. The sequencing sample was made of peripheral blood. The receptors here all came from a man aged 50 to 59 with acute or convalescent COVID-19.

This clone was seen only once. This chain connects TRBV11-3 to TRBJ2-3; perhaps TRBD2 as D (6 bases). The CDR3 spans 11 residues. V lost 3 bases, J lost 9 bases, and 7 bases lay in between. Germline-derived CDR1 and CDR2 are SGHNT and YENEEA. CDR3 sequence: CASSFAGTQYF. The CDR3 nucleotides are TGTGCCAGCAGCTTCGCGGGGACGCAGTATTTT.

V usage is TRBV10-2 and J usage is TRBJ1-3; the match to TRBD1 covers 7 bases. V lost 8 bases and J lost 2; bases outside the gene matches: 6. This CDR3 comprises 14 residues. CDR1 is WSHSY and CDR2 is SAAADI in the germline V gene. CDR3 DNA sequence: TGCGCCAGCGGAATGACAGGGACTGGAAACACCATATATTTT. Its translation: CASGMTGTGNTIYF.

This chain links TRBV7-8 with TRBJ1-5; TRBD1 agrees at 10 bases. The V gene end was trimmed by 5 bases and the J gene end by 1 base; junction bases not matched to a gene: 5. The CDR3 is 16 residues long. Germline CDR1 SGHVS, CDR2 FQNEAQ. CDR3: CASSQWDRGSNQPQHF. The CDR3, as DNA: TGTGCCAGCAGCCAATGGGACAGGGGAAGCAATCAGCCCCAGCATTTT.

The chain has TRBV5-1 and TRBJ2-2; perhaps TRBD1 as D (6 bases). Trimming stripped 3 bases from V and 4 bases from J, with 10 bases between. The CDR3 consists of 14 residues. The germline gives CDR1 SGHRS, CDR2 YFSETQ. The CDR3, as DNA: TGCGCCAGCAGCTCCCGGGACACCACCGGGGAGCTGTTTTTT. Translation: CASSSRDTTGELFF.

The CDR3 protein is CASQFQGGYEQYF. The CDR3 DNA reads TGTGCCAGCCAGTTCCAGGGCGGTTACGAGCAGTACTTC. V is TRBV2 and J is TRBJ2-7, with D possibly being TRBD1 (5 bases). CDR1 SNHLY and CDR2 FYNNEI come from the germline V gene. Trimming took 8 bases from V and 4 from J, leaving 15 bases between them. The CDR3 totals 13 residues.

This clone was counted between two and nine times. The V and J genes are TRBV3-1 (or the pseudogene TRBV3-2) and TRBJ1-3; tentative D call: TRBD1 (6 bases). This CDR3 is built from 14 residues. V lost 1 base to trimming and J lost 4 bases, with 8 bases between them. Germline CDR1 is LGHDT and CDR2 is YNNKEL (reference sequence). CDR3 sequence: CASSQVGTGNTIYF. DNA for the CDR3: TGTGCCAGCAGCCAAGTGGGGACAGGAAACACCATATATTTT.

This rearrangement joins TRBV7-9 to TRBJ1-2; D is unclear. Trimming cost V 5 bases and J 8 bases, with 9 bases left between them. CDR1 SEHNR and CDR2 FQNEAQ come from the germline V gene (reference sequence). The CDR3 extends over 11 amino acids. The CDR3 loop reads CASSHGYGYTF. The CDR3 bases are TGTGCCAGCAGCCACGGTTACGGCTACACCTTC.

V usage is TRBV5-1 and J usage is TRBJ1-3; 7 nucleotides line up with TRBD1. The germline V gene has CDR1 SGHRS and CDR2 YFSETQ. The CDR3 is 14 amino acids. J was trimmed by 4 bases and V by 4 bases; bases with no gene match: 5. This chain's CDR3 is CASSPQGDGNTIYF. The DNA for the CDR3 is TGCGCCAGCAGCCCTCAGGGGGACGGAAACACCATATATTTT.

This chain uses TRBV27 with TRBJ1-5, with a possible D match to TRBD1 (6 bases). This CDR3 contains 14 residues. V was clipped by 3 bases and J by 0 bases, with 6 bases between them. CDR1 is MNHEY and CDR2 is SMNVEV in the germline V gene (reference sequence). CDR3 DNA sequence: TGTGCCAGCAGTTTCAGGGGTAGCAATCAGCCCCAGCATTTT. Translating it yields CASSFRGSNQPQHF.

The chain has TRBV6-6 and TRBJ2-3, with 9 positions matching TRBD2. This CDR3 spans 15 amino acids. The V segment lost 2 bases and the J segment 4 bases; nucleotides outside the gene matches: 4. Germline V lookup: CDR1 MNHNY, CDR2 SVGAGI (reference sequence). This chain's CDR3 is CASSYSGGRADTQYF. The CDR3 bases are TGTGCCAGCAGTTACAGCGGCGGGAGGGCAGATACGCAGTATTTT.

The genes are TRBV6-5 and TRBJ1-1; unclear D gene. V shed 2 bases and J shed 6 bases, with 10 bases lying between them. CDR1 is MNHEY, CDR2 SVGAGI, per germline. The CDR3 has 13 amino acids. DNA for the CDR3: TGTGCCAGCAGTTACGTCGGAGGTTCTGAAGCTTTCTTT. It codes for CASSYVGGSEAFF.

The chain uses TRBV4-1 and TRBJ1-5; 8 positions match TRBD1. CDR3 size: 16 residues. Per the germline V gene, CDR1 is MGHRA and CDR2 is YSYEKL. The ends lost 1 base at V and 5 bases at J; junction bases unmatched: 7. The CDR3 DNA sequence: TGCGCCAGCAGCCAAGTTTCCCAGGGGGCGGATCAGCCCCAGCATTTT. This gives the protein CASSQVSQGADQPQHF.

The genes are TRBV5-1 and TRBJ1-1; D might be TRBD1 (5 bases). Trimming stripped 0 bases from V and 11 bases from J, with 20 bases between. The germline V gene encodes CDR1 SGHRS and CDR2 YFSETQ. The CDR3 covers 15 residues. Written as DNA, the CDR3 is TGCGCCAGCAGCTTGGCCAGTTGGCCGCCGGAGGGGGCTTTCTTT. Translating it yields CASSLASWPPEGAFF.

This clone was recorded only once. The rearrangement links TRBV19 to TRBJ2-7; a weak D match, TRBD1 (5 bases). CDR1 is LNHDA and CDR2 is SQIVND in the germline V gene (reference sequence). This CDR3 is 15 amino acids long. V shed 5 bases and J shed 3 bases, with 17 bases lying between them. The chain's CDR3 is CASSPPQAGSYEQYF. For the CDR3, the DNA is TGTGCCAGTAGTCCTCCACAGGCCGGCAGCTACGAGCAGTACTTC.

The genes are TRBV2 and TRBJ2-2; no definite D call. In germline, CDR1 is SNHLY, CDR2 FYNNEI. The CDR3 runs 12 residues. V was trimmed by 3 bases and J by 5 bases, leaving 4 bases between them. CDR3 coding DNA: TGTGCCAGCAGTGACTTGACCGGGGAGCTGTTTTTT. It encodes CASSDLTGELFF.

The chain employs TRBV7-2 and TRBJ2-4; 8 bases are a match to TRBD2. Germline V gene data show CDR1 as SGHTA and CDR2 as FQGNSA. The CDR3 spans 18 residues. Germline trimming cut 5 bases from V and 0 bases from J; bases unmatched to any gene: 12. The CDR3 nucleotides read TGTGCCAGCAGCCCTCAAATTACTAGCGGCCTAGCCAAAAACATTCAGTACTTC. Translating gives CASSPQITSGLAKNIQYF.

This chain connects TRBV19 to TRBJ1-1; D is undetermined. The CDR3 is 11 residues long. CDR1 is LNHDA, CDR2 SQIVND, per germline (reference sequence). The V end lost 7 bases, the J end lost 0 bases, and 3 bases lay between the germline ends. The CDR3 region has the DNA TGTGCCAGTACCATGAACACTGAAGCTTTCTTT. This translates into CASTMNTEAFF.